These 26 T cell receptor beta chains share one sample of origin, sequenced in a study of T cell responses to AZD1222 COVID-19 vaccine. Produced via immunoSEQ multiplex PCR; TCRdb's table is partial and in-frame only. The data hold around 100,000 clones, with approximately 87% observed a single time. The sequences come from peripheral blood, collected on day 0 of AZD1222 vaccination. The receptor source for this set is an adult in good health.

V is TRBV6-5 and J is TRBJ1-1; D is unclear. V was trimmed by 3 bases and J by 0 bases, leaving 5 bases between them. In germline, CDR1 is MNHEY, CDR2 SVGAGI. CDR3 size: 13 residues. In DNA, the CDR3 is TGTGCCAGCAGTTATCTGGTGAACACTGAAGCTTTCTTT. This sequence encodes CASSYLVNTEAFF.

The chain joins TRBV18 to TRBJ1-5; the D is unclear. The germline V gene encodes CDR1 KGHSH and CDR2 LQKENI. With 1 base removed from V and 5 bases from J, the gap between germline ends came to 3 bases. The CDR3 runs 12 residues. The CDR3 DNA is TGTGCCAGCTCACCACGGGATCAGCCCCAGCATTTT. Its translation is CASSPRDQPQHF.

The sample holds one count of this clone. The chain carries TRBV5-1 and TRBJ1-1; possible D gene TRBD1, 5 bases. The V gene lost 4 bases and the J gene lost 1 base, with 14 bases spanning the gap. Germline lookup yields CDR1 SGHRS and CDR2 YFSETQ. The CDR3 contains 15 residues. This CDR3 is CASSRSRAWNTEAFF. In nucleotides, the CDR3 is TGCGCCAGCAGCCGAAGCAGGGCCTGGAACACTGAAGCTTTCTTT.

The chain carries TRBV7-3 and TRBJ1-1, with D hard to call. Germline CDR1 and CDR2: SGHTA and FQGTGA. This CDR3 is built from 20 residues. Trimming removed 5 bases at V and 1 base at J, with 29 bases between. The CDR3 here is CASSPPVKVIRAGGNTEAFF. The DNA for the CDR3 is TGTGCCAGCAGCCCCCCAGTAAAGGTCATCCGGGCCGGAGGGAACACTGAAGCTTTCTTT.

V is TRBV2 and J is TRBJ2-1, with D hard to call. The V gene's germline CDR1 is SNHLY and CDR2 FYNNEI. The CDR3 length is 14 residues. Trimming removed 9 bases from V and 8 bases from J, with 20 bases in between. The CDR3 sequence: CASASDLPGDEQFF. The DNA for the CDR3 is TGTGCCAGTGCTTCGGACCTCCCGGGTGATGAGCAGTTCTTC.

V and J are TRBV5-5 and TRBJ1-3; D possibly corresponds to TRBD1 (5 bases). The CDR3 extends over 15 amino acids. Trimming pared 3 bases from V and 5 bases from J, leaving 15 bases between. Germline-derived CDR1 and CDR2 are SGHKS and YYEKEE (reference sequence). The CDR3 sequence is CASSSGPDMRNTIYF. The CDR3 bases are TGTGCCAGCAGCTCGGGACCGGATATGAGAAACACCATATATTTT.

The chain combines TRBV19 with TRBJ1-2; TRBD1 agrees at 8 bases. The CDR3 extends over 13 amino acids. V gave up 5 bases and J gave up 7 bases; unmatched junction bases: 6. Germline CDR1 is LNHDA and CDR2 is SQIVND (reference sequence). The CDR3 sequence is CASSWTGNSGYTF. The CDR3, as DNA: TGTGCCAGTAGTTGGACAGGGAACAGTGGCTACACCTTC.

This rearrangement joins TRBV24-1 to TRBJ2-7; D is undetermined. V was trimmed by 9 bases and J by 5 bases, leaving 22 bases between them. The CDR3 runs 15 residues. Germline assignment: CDR1 KGHDR and CDR2 SFDVKD. This CDR3 reads CATFCGNVINDEQYF. In DNA form, the CDR3 reads TGTGCCACCTTTTGCGGCAACGTTATAAATGACGAGCAGTACTTC.

With regard to this clone: Additional DNA sequences in this sample encode the identical CDR3. The CDR3: CASSLGDLTDTQYF. The CDR3 DNA is TGTGCCAGCAGCTTAGGCGACCTCACAGATACGCAGTATTTT. This chain connects TRBV7-8 to TRBJ2-3; no definite D call. The CDR3 is made up of 14 amino acids. V gave up 1 base and J gave up 2 bases, with 7 bases separating them. CDR1 and CDR2 (germline): SGHVS, FQNEAQ.

The V and J genes are TRBV10-3 and TRBJ2-7; 12 bases align to TRBD2. Trimming cost V 2 bases and J 1 base; bases outside gene matches: 3. CDR3 length equals 16 residues. Germline lookup yields CDR1 ENHRY and CDR2 SYGVKD. CDR3 loop: CAISEGLAGPSYEQYF. CDR3 coding DNA: TGTGCCATCAGTGAGGGACTAGCGGGGCCATCCTACGAGCAGTACTTC.

This chain joins TRBV13 and TRBJ1-1; D is ambiguous. V lost 2 bases to trimming and J lost 1 base, with 5 bases between them. The CDR3 has 13 residues. Germline CDR1 PRHDT, CDR2 FYEKMQ (reference sequence). The CDR3, as DNA: TGTGCCAGCAGCTTAAGACGGAACACTGAAGCTTTCTTT. Protein product: CASSLRRNTEAFF.

The gene calls are TRBV19 and TRBJ1-6; D ambiguous. The CDR3 loop spans 15 amino acids. Trimming removed 4 bases at V and 0 bases at J, with 7 bases between. Per the germline V gene, CDR1 is LNHDA and CDR2 is SQIVND (reference sequence). The CDR3 here is CASSTSSSYNSPLHF. The CDR3 nucleotides read TGTGCCAGTAGTACAAGCTCCTCCTATAATTCACCCCTCCACTTT.

Concerning this clone: The junction shows a germline mismatch at one end, possibly a read error. The rearrangement joins TRBV3-1 (or the pseudogene TRBV3-2) to TRBJ2-4, with no clear D. Germline V lookup: CDR1 LGHDT, CDR2 YNNKEL (reference sequence). The CDR3 contains 18 residues. In nucleotides, the CDR3 is TGTGCCAACAGCCAACCAGGTCCCATTTGCAAAGAAAAAAACATTCAGTACTTC. Its translation: CANSQPGPICKEKNIQYF.

This chain links TRBV7-2 with TRBJ1-2; TRBD1 matches 7 bases. Germline values: CDR1 SGHTA, CDR2 FQGNSA. Trimming cost V 5 bases and J 0 bases; bases outside gene matches: 9. This CDR3 is 16 amino acids long. The CDR3 region has the DNA TGTGCCAGCAGCCCCCAGGGACAGCGTTCTAACTATGGCTACACCTTC. Its protein is CASSPQGQRSNYGYTF.

This chain uses TRBV2 with TRBJ2-6, with D possibly matching TRBD1 (5 bases). Trimming stripped 2 bases from V and 4 bases from J, with 9 bases between. CDR1 SNHLY and CDR2 FYNNEI come from the germline V gene. This CDR3 has 15 residues. The CDR3 region is CASSEQGFGANVLTF. CDR3 in DNA: TGTGCCAGCAGTGAACAGGGCTTCGGGGCCAACGTCCTGACTTTC.

The chain has TRBV6-5 and TRBJ2-1, with no clear D. Trimming stripped 1 base from V and 4 bases from J, with 11 bases between. The V gene's germline CDR1 is MNHEY and CDR2 SVGAGI. This CDR3 region has 15 residues. CDR3 sequence: CASSYYGSIYNEQFF. Here the CDR3 DNA reads TGTGCCAGCAGTTACTACGGGTCTATATACAATGAGCAGTTCTTC.

The chain couples TRBV27 to TRBJ2-7; 16 bases agree with TRBD2. J gave up 7 bases and V 8 bases, and 20 bases lay outside the gene matches. Per the germline V gene, CDR1 is MNHEY and CDR2 is SMNVEV (reference sequence). There are 19 residues in the CDR3. The CDR3 here is CASSFTPGTSGRDSGEQYF. The CDR3, as DNA: TGTGCCAGCTCTTTTACCCCCGGGACTAGCGGGAGGGACTCGGGGGAGCAGTACTTC.

The chain recombines TRBV7-3 with TRBJ2-1; 10 nucleotides agree with TRBD1. The CDR3 covers 14 residues. V trimming: 6 bases; J trimming: 6 bases; junction bases outside the gene matches: 5. Germline lookup yields CDR1 SGHTA and CDR2 FQGTGA. This chain's CDR3 is CASRSTGGANEQFF. DNA for the CDR3: TGTGCCAGCAGGTCGACAGGGGGCGCCAATGAGCAGTTCTTC.

In its sample, this clone was seen a few times. The V call is TRBV15, the J call TRBJ2-7, with 10 bases that match TRBD2. Germline V gene data show CDR1 as LNHNV and CDR2 as YYDKDF (reference sequence). The CDR3 runs to 16 residues. V shed 1 base, J shed 9 bases, and the junction held 12 bases outside the gene matches. The chain's CDR3 is CATSRATGTSVQGQYF. The CDR3, as DNA: TGTGCCACCAGCAGAGCCACCGGGACTAGCGTCCAAGGGCAGTACTTC.

V and J are TRBV11-2 and TRBJ2-5; 10 nucleotides match TRBD2. The germline V gene has CDR1 SGHAT and CDR2 FQNNGV. The CDR3 totals 16 residues. V lost 5 bases to trimming and J lost 5 bases; unmatched junction nucleotides: 11. CDR3: CASSRAGGLRGETQYF. The CDR3, as DNA: TGTGCCAGCAGCCGAGCGGGAGGGTTAAGGGGGGAGACCCAGTACTTC. Drawing the rest from reference TRBV11-2 and TRBJ2-5, the complete variable domain is EAGVAQSPRYKIIEKRQSVAFWCNPISGHATLYWYQQILGQGPKLLIQFQNNGVVDDSQLPKDRFSAERLKGVDSTLKIQPAKLEDSAVYLCASSRAGGLRGETQYFGPGTRLLVL.

The V gene is TRBV7-9, the J gene TRBJ2-7, with D possibly TRBD2 on 5 matching bases. V dropped 8 bases and J dropped 4 bases, with 21 bases sitting between them. The CDR3 extends over 15 amino acids. The germline V gene encodes CDR1 SEHNR and CDR2 FQNEAQ (reference sequence). The CDR3 loop is CASGNLGVTNYEQYF. In DNA, the CDR3 is TGTGCCAGCGGAAACCTCGGGGTCACCAATTACGAGCAGTACTTC.

The chain uses TRBV7-9 and TRBJ2-7, with D uncertain. Germline V gives CDR1 SEHNR, CDR2 FQNEAQ (reference sequence). The CDR3 contains 13 residues. V dropped 1 base and J dropped 4 bases, with 8 bases sitting between them. The CDR3 here is CASSLGDLYEQYF. CDR3 sequence (DNA): TGTGCCAGCAGCTTAGGAGACTTATACGAGCAGTACTTC.

The gene calls are TRBV15 and TRBJ1-6; no firm D call. V lost 0 bases to trimming and J lost 2 bases, with 2 bases between them. The CDR3 extends over 14 amino acids. Germline loops: CDR1 LNHNV, CDR2 YYDKDF (reference sequence). For the CDR3, the DNA is TGTGCCACCAGCAGAGAGCCCTATAATTCACCCCTCCACTTT. The encoded protein is CATSREPYNSPLHF.

The chain carries TRBV5-1 and TRBJ1-3; D unclear. V was shortened by 0 bases and J by 2 bases, with 21 bases between the two germline ends. The CDR3 totals 19 residues. From germline, CDR1 is SGHRS and CDR2 YFSETQ. For the CDR3, the DNA is TGCGCCAGCAGCTTGGATGGGGTACTATTAGCGCAGGCTGGAAACACCATATATTTT. Translation gives CASSLDGVLLAQAGNTIYF.

CDR3 amino acids: CASSGTEAFF. Here the CDR3 DNA reads TGTGCCAGCTCGGGCACTGAAGCTTTCTTT. The chain couples TRBV6-5 to TRBJ1-1, with D unresolved. CDR3 length: 10 residues. The V end lost 8 bases, the J end lost 4 bases, and 5 bases lay between the germline ends. Germline CDR1 and CDR2: MNHEY and SVGAGI.

The chain is built from TRBV11-1 and TRBJ2-3; weak D call: TRBD1 (6 bases). The CDR3 has 15 amino acids. V gave up 5 bases and J gave up 4 bases, with 16 bases separating them. The V gene's germline CDR1 is SGHAT and CDR2 FQDESV (reference sequence). The CDR3 DNA follows: TGTGCCAGCAGCACAATAACAGGGATCCCAGATACGCAGTATTTT. This sequence encodes CASSTITGIPDTQYF.